This TCR beta chain is drawn from a study of CXCR3-negative and CXCR3-positive naive CD8 T cells. About the study: Sequencing yielded 120 million to 150 million TRB reads, roughly 1.5 +/- 0.3 million per library.

Comment on this clonotype: Antigen specificity is unknown.

The CDR3 has 15 residues. CDR1 and CDR2 (germline): PRHDT, FYEKMQ (reference sequence). Study-level findings and limits: Higher TRB CDR3 hydrophobicity marked CXCR3-positive naive cells relative to CXCR3-negative naive cells. Memory CD8+ T cell repertoires were far less diverse than both naive subsets.

TRB cDNA was prepared as libraries by UMI-labeled 5' RACE. Reprocessing the 5' RACE reads, TCRdb reports a single entry for every CDR3 protein and omits DNA. Its listing shows under 70,000 distinct CDR3 sequences. The V and J genes are TRBV13 and TRBJ2-1. The source is a human donor in good health. Some clones in this sample may be carry-over from other donors' samples. Material: naive CXCR3+ CD8+ T cells from blood. Subset defined: CD45RO-CCR7+CD27+CD95- naive CD8+ T cells expressing CXCR3 (TNR3+). The CDR3 protein is CASSLIPDSYNEQFF.